A selection of T cell receptor beta chains follows, all from one sample in a study of blood T cell repertoires in COVID-19. Repertoires were generated with immunoSEQ multiplex PCR, while TCRdb's copy carries only in-frame clones and drops some. Here the sample spans approximately 50,000 clones, about 81% being singletons. Sequencing was performed on peripheral blood. The receptors stem from a man aged 65 to 85 with active COVID-19. Both conserved end residues are part of each CDR3. A D gene is named only where the DNA matches it firmly. Clone size is not always given. Where it is, it says once, few, many or a class for expanded clones.

V gene	clone size	J gene	D gene	CDR3 protein	CDR3 DNA
TRBV7-3	.	TRBJ2-2	.	CASSPAKGTGELFF	TGTGCCAGCAGCCCAGCAAAGGGGACCGGGGAGCTGTTTTTT
TRBV6-2/TRBV6-3	.	TRBJ2-1	TRBD2	CASSPLAGKHEQFF	TGTGCCAGCAGTCCCCTAGCGGGCAAGCATGAGCAGTTCTTC
TRBV5-4	.	TRBJ2-2	TRBD2	CASSRTSGSPGELFF	TGTGCCAGCAGCCGGACTAGCGGGAGCCCCGGGGAGCTGTTTTTT
TRBV5-1	.	TRBJ2-5	TRBD2	CASSRTTSGTGETQYF	TGCGCCAGCAGCCGAACGACTAGCGGGACGGGGGAGACCCAGTACTTC
TRBV14	.	TRBJ2-3	TRBD2	CASSPLSGRRGTDTQYF	TGTGCCAGCAGCCCACTTAGCGGGAGAAGAGGGACAGATACGCAGTATTTT
TRBV9	.	TRBJ2-1	.	CASSVASWNVGRDEQFF	TGTGCCAGCAGCGTAGCTAGCTGGAATGTAGGACGAGATGAGCAGTTCTTC
TRBV29-1	.	TRBJ2-3	TRBD2	CSAAAPSGSTDTQYF	TGCAGCGCGGCGGCTCCTAGCGGATCCACAGATACGCAGTATTTT
TRBV5-6	once	TRBJ1-4	.	CASSLRQENEKLFF	TGTGCCAGCAGCTTGAGACAGGAGAATGAAAAACTGTTTTTT
TRBV7-2	once	TRBJ2-1	TRBD2	CASSPQTGGGRKQFF	TGTGCCAGCAGCCCTCAGACCGGGGGCGGGAGGAAGCAGTTCTTC
TRBV7-2	.	TRBJ1-1	.	CASSSSARIEAFF	TGTGCCAGCAGCTCGTCCGCGCGTATTGAAGCTTTCTTT
TRBV7-9	.	TRBJ1-6	.	CASSVWTFDNSPLHF	TGTGCCAGCAGCGTGTGGACATTCGATAATTCACCCCTCCACTTT
TRBV6-5	.	TRBJ1-6	.	CASSYYRSSYNSPLHF	TGTGCCAGCAGTTACTACCGGAGCTCCTATAATTCACCCCTCCACTTT
TRBV7-6	once	TRBJ1-2	.	CASSPEGRAGGYTF	TGTGCCAGCAGCCCGGAGGGTAGGGCGGGGGGCTACACCTTC
TRBV28	.	TRBJ2-1	.	CASRLDSPYNEQFF	TGTGCCAGCAGATTGGACAGCCCGTACAATGAGCAGTTCTTC
TRBV4-3	.	TRBJ2-1	TRBD2	CASSLKVAGGVGNEQFF	TGCGCCAGCAGCTTAAAAGTAGCGGGAGGCGTAGGGAATGAGCAGTTCTTC
TRBV13	.	TRBJ2-1	TRBD2	CASSLGSGGRSNGEQFF	TGTGCCAGCAGCTTAGGCTCCGGCGGGAGGTCGAATGGTGAGCAGTTCTTC
TRBV2	.	TRBJ1-4	.	CASSEYFSGGAFGNEKLFF	TGTGCCAGCAGTGAATATTTTTCGGGCGGGGCATTTGGTAATGAAAAACTGTTTTTT
TRBV19	.	TRBJ1-5	TRBD1	CASSVTGGAGQPQHF	TGTGCCAGTAGTGTGACAGGGGGCGCAGGCCAGCCCCAGCATTTT
TRBV19	.	TRBJ2-5	TRBD1	CASSRTGRETQYF	TGTGCCAGTAGTCGGACAGGGAGAGAGACCCAGTACTTC
TRBV19	.	TRBJ2-1	TRBD2	CASSTTSGTYEQFF	TGTGCCAGTAGCACGACTAGCGGGACCTATGAGCAGTTCTTC
TRBV20-1	.	TRBJ1-2	.	CSASTTAYGYTF	TGCAGTGCTAGTACGACAGCCTATGGCTACACCTTC
TRBV28	once	TRBJ2-7	TRBD1	CASSRTGEGEQYF	TGTGCCAGCAGTCGGACAGGGGAAGGCGAGCAGTACTTC
TRBV7-9	.	TRBJ2-7	.	CASSPSGYEQYF	TGTGCCAGCAGCCCCTCGGGATACGAGCAGTACTTC
TRBV10-3	.	TRBJ1-2	.	CAISQLQGRGVDGYTF	TGTGCCATCAGCCAATTACAGGGTAGAGGTGTTGATGGCTACACCTTC
TRBV30	.	TRBJ1-2	.	CAWSPSGARGYTF	TGTGCCTGGAGTCCCTCAGGGGCCCGTGGCTACACCTTC
TRBV15	once	TRBJ2-3	.	CATSREYGLLSGTQYF	TGTGCCACCAGCAGAGAATACGGCTTACTAAGCGGTACGCAGTATTTT
TRBV3-1/TRBV3-2	.	TRBJ1-1	TRBD1	CASSPRTGGNTEAFF	TGTGCCAGCAGCCCCCGGACAGGGGGGAACACTGAAGCTTTCTTT
TRBV20-1	.	TRBJ2-1	TRBD2	CSASRREGSSYNEQFF	TGCAGTGCTAGTAGGCGGGAGGGGAGCTCCTACAATGAGCAGTTCTTC
TRBV29-1	.	TRBJ2-1	TRBD2	CSVEGSERGDNEQFF	TGCAGCGTTGAAGGTTCGGAGCGGGGGGACAATGAGCAGTTCTTC
TRBV5-4	.	TRBJ2-5	TRBD2	CASSPRVMGRGETQYF	TGTGCCAGCAGCCCCCGGGTGATGGGGCGGGGGGAGACCCAGTACTTC
TRBV6-2/TRBV6-3	.	TRBJ2-7	TRBD2	CASSPGLAGGPGFEQYF	TGTGCCAGCAGCCCAGGACTAGCGGGAGGGCCTGGGTTCGAGCAGTACTTC
TRBV4-1	.	TRBJ1-1	.	CASSHGATEAFF	TGCGCCAGCAGCCATGGGGCAACTGAAGCTTTCTTT
TRBV7-9	.	TRBJ2-5	TRBD2	CASSPATSGRGETQYF	TGTGCCAGCAGCCCGGCGACTAGCGGGAGAGGGGAGACCCAGTACTTC
TRBV18	.	TRBJ2-5	TRBD1	CASSSRDRGQETQYF	TGTGCCAGCTCGTCCCGGGACAGGGGCCAAGAGACCCAGTACTTC
TRBV7-9	once	TRBJ2-3	.	CASSPQREADTQYF	TGTGCCAGCAGCCCCCAGAGGGAGGCAGATACGCAGTATTTT
TRBV7-9	.	TRBJ1-5	TRBD1	CASSRPGQERNQPQHF	TGTGCCAGCAGCCGTCCGGGACAGGAAAGAAATCAGCCCCAGCATTTT
TRBV11-2	.	TRBJ2-3	TRBD2	CASSTPTSGSFTDTQYF	TGTGCCAGCAGCACCCCGACTAGCGGATCGTTCACAGATACGCAGTATTTT
TRBV5-4	.	TRBJ2-1	.	CASSPPGLVNNEQFF	TGTGCCAGCAGCCCCCCAGGATTAGTAAACAATGAGCAGTTCTTC
TRBV18	.	TRBJ1-2	TRBD1	CASSADGRGQLGYTF	TGTGCCAGCTCGGCCGATGGCAGGGGGCAACTTGGCTACACCTTC
TRBV19	.	TRBJ2-6	.	CASSITGANVLTF	TGTGCCAGTAGTATTACTGGGGCCAACGTCCTGACTTTC
TRBV3-1/TRBV3-2	.	TRBJ2-1	TRBD2	CASSQDLAGASEQFF	TGTGCCAGCAGCCAAGATTTAGCGGGAGCTAGTGAGCAGTTCTTC
TRBV5-4	.	TRBJ2-5	.	CASSARLQETQYF	TGTGCCAGCAGCGCCAGGCTGCAAGAGACCCAGTACTTC
TRBV6-5	once	TRBJ1-2	TRBD1	CASRPTGVWYGYTF	TGTGCCAGCAGGCCGACAGGGGTATGGTATGGCTACACCTTC
TRBV30	once	TRBJ2-7	TRBD1	CAWSLPGQGTLYEQYF	TGTGCCTGGAGCCTCCCGGGACAGGGGACCCTTTACGAGCAGTACTTC
TRBV7-2	.	TRBJ2-7	.	CASSLVGTAYEQYF	TGTGCCAGCAGCTTAGTGGGCACGGCCTACGAGCAGTACTTC
TRBV29-1	.	TRBJ1-1	.	CSVERYTEAFF	TGCAGCGTCGAGAGGTACACTGAAGCTTTCTTT
TRBV28	once	TRBJ1-2	.	CASSPTAGYGYTF	TGTGCCAGCAGTCCGACAGCAGGCTATGGCTACACCTTC
TRBV7-3	.	TRBJ1-1	TRBD1	CASSLEGQVGEAFF	TGTGCCAGCAGCTTAGAGGGACAGGTAGGAGAAGCTTTCTTT
TRBV5-1	.	TRBJ2-1	TRBD2	CASSLGGSGGYNEQFF	TGCGCCAGCAGCTTGGGGGGGAGCGGGGGCTACAATGAGCAGTTCTTC
TRBV4-3	.	TRBJ2-4	TRBD2	CASSQGVTSGSGDIQYF	TGCGCCAGCAGCCAAGGGGTAACTAGCGGGAGTGGAGACATTCAGTACTTC
TRBV19	.	TRBJ1-2	.	CASRGGASDGYTF	TGTGCCAGTAGGGGAGGAGCGTCTGACGGCTACACCTTC
TRBV7-9	.	TRBJ1-4	TRBD1	CASSSDRGNEKLFF	TGTGCCAGCAGCTCGGACAGGGGTAATGAAAAACTGTTTTTT
TRBV7-2	.	TRBJ1-6	.	CASQLRPANNSPLHF	TGTGCCAGCCAACTCAGGCCGGCCAATAATTCACCCCTCCACTTT
TRBV6-5	.	TRBJ1-2	TRBD1	CASSLTGWDGYTF	TGTGCCAGCAGCCTGACAGGGTGGGATGGCTACACCTTC
TRBV4-2	.	TRBJ1-6	.	CASSQGIRAGEFRNSPLHF	TGTGCCAGCAGCCAAGGAATCCGGGCAGGGGAGTTCCGGAATTCACCCCTCCACTTT
TRBV5-1	.	TRBJ2-7	TRBD1	CASSLLTGGSEQYF	TGCGCTAGCAGCTTACTGACAGGGGGCTCCGAGCAGTACTTC
TRBV9	.	TRBJ2-3	TRBD2	CASSDGTSGRVTDTQYF	TGTGCCAGCAGCGACGGGACTAGCGGGAGGGTCACAGATACGCAGTATTTT